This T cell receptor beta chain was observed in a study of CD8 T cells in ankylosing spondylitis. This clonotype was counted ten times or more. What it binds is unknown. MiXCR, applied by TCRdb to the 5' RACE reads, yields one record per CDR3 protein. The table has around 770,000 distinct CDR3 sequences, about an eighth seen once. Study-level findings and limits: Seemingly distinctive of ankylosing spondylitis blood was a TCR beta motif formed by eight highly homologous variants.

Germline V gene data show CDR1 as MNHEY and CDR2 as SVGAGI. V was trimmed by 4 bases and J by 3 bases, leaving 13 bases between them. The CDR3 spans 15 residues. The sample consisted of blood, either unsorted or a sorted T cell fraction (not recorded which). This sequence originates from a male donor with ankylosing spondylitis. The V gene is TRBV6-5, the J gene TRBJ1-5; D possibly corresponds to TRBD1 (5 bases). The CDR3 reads CASSFRLGPNQPQHF. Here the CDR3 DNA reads TGTGCCAGCAGTTTCCGACTGGGACCCAATCAGCCCCAGCATTTT.